A selection of T cell receptor beta chains follows, all from one sample in a study of PD-L1 blockade in urothelial cancer. Method: immunoSEQ multiplex PCR; TCRdb's copy keeps in-frame clones and lacks some. The sample holds about 38,000 clones, 86% seen once. This material consisted of PBMCs, taken around atezolizumab (anti-PD-L1) treatment. The source is a man in his sixties with urothelial cancer. Each CDR3 is given without its conserved first and last residue. Each record gives: V gene, CDR3 protein.

V: TRBV7-2; CDR3: ASGQGNYGYT
V: TRBV5-4; CDR3: ASSKGDRLNTEAF
V: TRBV10-3; CDR3: AIRDRKGLAGQETQY
V: TRBV6-5; CDR3: ASSYRRASSYNEQF
V: TRBV14; CDR3: ASSPRLNSPLH
V: TRBV19; CDR3: ASSIKGDTEAF
V: TRBV4-3; CDR3: ASSQDRGSDEKLF
V: TRBV6-5; CDR3: ASSYSSGFKNIQY
V: TRBV7-9; CDR3: ASSRSGTGILRYT
V: TRBV9; CDR3: ASSVGGIYGYT
V: TRBV6-5; CDR3: ASSTTGSYGYGYT
V: TRBV19; CDR3: ASSIGLTYGYT
V: TRBV7-2; CDR3: ASSFSSGGADNEQF
V: TRBV9; CDR3: ASSVSGSGDEQY
V: TRBV5-1; CDR3: ASSLALGSGYT
V: TRBV5-4; CDR3: ASSSPGSSGGDIQY
V: TRBV4-1; CDR3: ASSQARTSAVPEQF
V: TRBV11-3; CDR3: ASSRTGENFETQY
V: TRBV9; CDR3: ASSVVSGSEQY
V: TRBV4-1; CDR3: ASSQGGGRAVTDTQY
V: TRBV6-5; CDR3: ASRSGVSSYEQY
V: TRBV2; CDR3: ASSLGQTVNQPQH
V: TRBV19; CDR3: ASSIASGGKAEQY
V: TRBV6-1; CDR3: ASSENYRGRTEAF
V: TRBV11-2; CDR3: ASSFGGGTGKGYT
V: TRBV6-5; CDR3: ASSYSGASPYEQY
V: TRBV30; CDR3: AWKSAGAAYNSPLH
V: TRBV5-1; CDR3: ASSFRQAAYSYEQY
V: TRBV6-1; CDR3: ASRTGQHNEQF
V: TRBV7-9; CDR3: ASSLQGYEQF
V: TRBV6-4; CDR3: ASSETSGGGNEQF
V: TRBV29-1; CDR3: SVEAGTVGEQY
V: TRBV6-5; CDR3: ASAGTGHTDTQY
V: TRBV2; CDR3: ASKARTSGRGGEVKQF
V: TRBV5-1; CDR3: ASSAQGARGYT
V: TRBV10-3; CDR3: AIRRGTNTEAF
V: TRBV2; CDR3: ASTSETGMGTDTQY